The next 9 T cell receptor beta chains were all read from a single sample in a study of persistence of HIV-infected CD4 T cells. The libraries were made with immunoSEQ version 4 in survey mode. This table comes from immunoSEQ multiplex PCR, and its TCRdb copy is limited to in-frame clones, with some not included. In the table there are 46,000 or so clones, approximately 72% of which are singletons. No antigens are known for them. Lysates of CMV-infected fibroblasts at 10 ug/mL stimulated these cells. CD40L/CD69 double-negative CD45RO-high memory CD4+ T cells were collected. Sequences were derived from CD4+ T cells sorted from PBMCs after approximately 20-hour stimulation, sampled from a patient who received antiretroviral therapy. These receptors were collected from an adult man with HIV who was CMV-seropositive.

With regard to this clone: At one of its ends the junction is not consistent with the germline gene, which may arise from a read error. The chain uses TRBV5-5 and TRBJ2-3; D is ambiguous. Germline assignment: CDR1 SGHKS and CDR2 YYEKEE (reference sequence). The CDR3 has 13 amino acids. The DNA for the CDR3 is TGTGCCAGCACCTTGCCGGGCACAGATACGCAGTATTTT. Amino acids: CASTLPGTDTQYF.

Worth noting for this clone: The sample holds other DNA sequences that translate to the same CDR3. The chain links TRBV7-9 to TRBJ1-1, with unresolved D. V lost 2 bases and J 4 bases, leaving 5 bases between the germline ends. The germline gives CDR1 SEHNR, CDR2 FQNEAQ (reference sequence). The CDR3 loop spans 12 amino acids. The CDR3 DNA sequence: TGTGCCAGCAGCTTATTGGGCACTGAAGCTTTCTTT. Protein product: CASSLLGTEAFF.

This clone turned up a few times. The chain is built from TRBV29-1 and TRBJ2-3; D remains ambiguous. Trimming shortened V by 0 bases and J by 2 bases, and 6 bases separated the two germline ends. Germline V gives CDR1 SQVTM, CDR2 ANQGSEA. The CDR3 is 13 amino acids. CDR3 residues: CSVEEQITDTQYF. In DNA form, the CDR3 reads TGCAGCGTTGAAGAACAGATCACAGATACGCAGTATTTT.

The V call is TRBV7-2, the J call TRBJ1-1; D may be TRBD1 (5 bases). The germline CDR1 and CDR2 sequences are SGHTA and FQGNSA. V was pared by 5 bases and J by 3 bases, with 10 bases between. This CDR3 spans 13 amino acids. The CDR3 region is CASSADRYTEAFF. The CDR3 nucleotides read TGTGCCAGCAGCGCCGACAGATACACTGAAGCTTTCTTT.

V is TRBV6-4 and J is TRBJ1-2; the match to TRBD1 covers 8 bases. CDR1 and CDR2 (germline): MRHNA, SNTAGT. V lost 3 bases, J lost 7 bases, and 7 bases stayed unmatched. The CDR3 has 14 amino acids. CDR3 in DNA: TGTGCCAGCAGTGAGACCTGGACAGGGCCTGGCTACACCTTC. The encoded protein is CASSETWTGPGYTF.

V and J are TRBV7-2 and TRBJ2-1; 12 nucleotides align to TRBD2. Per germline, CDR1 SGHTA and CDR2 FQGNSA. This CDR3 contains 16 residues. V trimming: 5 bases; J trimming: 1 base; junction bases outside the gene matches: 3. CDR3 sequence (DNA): TGTGCCAGCAGCACCCTAGCGGGAGGGTCCTACAATGAGCAGTTCTTC. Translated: CASSTLAGGSYNEQFF.

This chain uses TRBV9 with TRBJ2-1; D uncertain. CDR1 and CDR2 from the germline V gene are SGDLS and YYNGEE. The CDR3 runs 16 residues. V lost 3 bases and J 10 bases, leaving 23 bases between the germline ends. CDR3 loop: CASSDRSLDRSPEQFF. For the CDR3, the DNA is TGTGCCAGCAGCGACCGTAGCCTGGACCGATCCCCGGAGCAGTTCTTC. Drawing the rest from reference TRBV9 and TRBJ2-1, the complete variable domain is DSGVTQTPKHLITATGQRVTLRCSPRSGDLSVYWYQQSLDQGLQFLIQYYNGEERAKGNILERFSAQQFPDLHSELNLSSLELGDSALYFCASSDRSLDRSPEQFFGPGTRLTVL.

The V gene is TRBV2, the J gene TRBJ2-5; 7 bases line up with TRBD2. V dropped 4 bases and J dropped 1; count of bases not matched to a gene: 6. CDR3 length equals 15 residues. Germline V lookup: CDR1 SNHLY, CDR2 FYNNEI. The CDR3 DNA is TGTGCCAGCAGTGGGAGCGGGGCCAGCCAAGAGACCCAGTACTTC. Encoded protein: CASSGSGASQETQYF.

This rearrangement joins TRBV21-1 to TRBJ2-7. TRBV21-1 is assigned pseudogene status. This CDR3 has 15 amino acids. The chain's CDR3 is CASSKESRPFYEQYF. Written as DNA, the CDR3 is TGTGCCAGCAGCAAAGAGAGTAGACCCTTCTACGAGCAGTACTTC.